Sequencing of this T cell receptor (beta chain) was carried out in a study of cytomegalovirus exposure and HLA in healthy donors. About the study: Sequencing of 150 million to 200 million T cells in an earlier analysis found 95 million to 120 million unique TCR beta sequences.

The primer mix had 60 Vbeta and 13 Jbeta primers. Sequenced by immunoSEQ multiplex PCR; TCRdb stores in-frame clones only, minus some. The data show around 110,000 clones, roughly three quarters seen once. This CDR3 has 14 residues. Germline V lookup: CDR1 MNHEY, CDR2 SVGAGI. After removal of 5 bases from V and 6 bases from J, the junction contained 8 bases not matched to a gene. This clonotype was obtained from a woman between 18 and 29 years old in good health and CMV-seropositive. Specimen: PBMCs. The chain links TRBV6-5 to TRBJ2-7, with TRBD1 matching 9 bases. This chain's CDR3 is CASSDPGQGSEQYF. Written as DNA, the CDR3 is TGTGCCAGCAGTGACCCGGGACAGGGAAGCGAGCAGTACTTC.